This TCR beta chain was recovered during a study of blood T cell repertoires in COVID-19. For the study at large: Italy, Spain and the United States were the sources of the convalescent and acute COVID-19 samples. The analysed material was cDNA or gDNA that came from T cells, B-cell-depleted T cells, or PBMCs.

Source study methods: Estimated nucleated cell counts came from reference gene primer amplification. Clones were sequenced by immunoSEQ multiplex PCR, and TCRdb holds only the in-frame ones, with some missing. The V and J calls and the clone size are those of that table, but D and trimming were determined from the DNA. The sample yields approximately 180,000 clones, around 89% seen once. This CDR3 has 13 residues. Trimming cost V 11 bases and J 4 bases; bases outside gene matches: 7. Per germline, CDR1 LNHDA and CDR2 SQIVND (reference sequence). The sequence was obtained from a man in his forties with active or convalescent COVID-19. Source material: peripheral blood. V and J are TRBV19 and TRBJ1-2; 10 nucleotides match TRBD1. CDR3 in amino acids: CAAGTGVGYGYTF. CDR3 DNA sequence: TGTGCCGCCGGGACAGGGGTAGGCTATGGCTACACCTTC.